The 5 T cell receptor beta chains in this list originate from one sample, sequenced in a study of CD8+ T cells in alopecia areata. RNA was isolated and reverse transcribed to cDNA, the sequencing template. Assay: immunoSEQ multiplex PCR; the TCRdb copy retains only in-frame clones and omits some. In the table there are 140,000 to 150,000 clones, more than 55% of which are singletons. What was sequenced was CD8+ T cells sorted from blood. The receptors come from a human donor in good health.

The rearrangement links TRBV14 to TRBJ1-2; 7 nucleotides align to TRBD1. Germline lookup yields CDR1 SGHDN and CDR2 FVKESK. V lost 4 bases and J lost 2; bases outside the gene matches: 1. CDR3 length: 13 amino acids. The chain's CDR3 is CASSPQGNYGYTF. The DNA of the CDR3 is TGTGCCAGCAGCCCACAGGGGAACTATGGCTACACCTTC.

The chain couples TRBV29-1 to TRBJ2-3; 10 positions agree with TRBD1. This CDR3 is built from 16 residues. CDR1 and CDR2 from the germline V gene are SQVTM and ANQGSEA. With 1 base clipped from V and 0 bases from J, the junction kept 4 bases outside the gene matches. CDR3 region: CSVEGTGGSSTDTQYF. Here the CDR3 DNA reads TGCAGCGTTGAAGGGACAGGGGGATCTAGCACAGATACGCAGTATTTT.

This clone was detected only a few times. The chain has TRBV5-1 and TRBJ2-7, with D perhaps TRBD1 or TRBD2 (5 bases each). V lost 4 bases to trimming and J lost 2 bases, with 13 bases between them. The CDR3 loop spans 14 amino acids. CDR1 and CDR2 from the germline V gene are SGHRS and YFSETQ. Here the CDR3 reads CASSLRDGAYEQYF. The CDR3 DNA follows: TGCGCCAGCAGCCTCCGGGACGGAGCCTACGAGCAGTACTTC. Full variable domain (rest looked up from reference TRBV5-1 and TRBJ2-7): KAGVTQTPRYLIKTRGQQVTLSCSPISGHRSVSWYQQTPGQGLQFLFEYFSETQRNKGNFPGRFSGRQFSNSRSEMNVSTLELGDSALYLCASSLRDGAYEQYFGPGTRLTVT.

DNA for the CDR3: TGTGCCAGACAGGGACTAGCCGGTTACAATGAGCAGTTCTTC. Its translation: CARQGLAGYNEQFF. The rearrangement joins TRBV2 to TRBJ2-1; TRBD2 matches at 9 bases. J was trimmed by 4 bases and V by 9 bases; bases with no gene match: 7. CDR1 is SNHLY and CDR2 is FYNNEI in the germline V gene. This CDR3 has 14 residues.

This sequence joins TRBV27 and TRBJ2-3; D unresolved. This CDR3 is 14 amino acids long. CDR1 and CDR2 (germline): MNHEY, SMNVEV (reference sequence). Trimming cost V 3 bases and J 4 bases, with 11 bases left between them. CDR3 loop: CASSLGPASDTQYF. Here the CDR3 DNA reads TGTGCCAGCAGTTTGGGTCCCGCCTCAGATACGCAGTATTTT.